This TCR beta chain was documented in a study of response to subunit inactivated influenza vaccine. Germline V gives CDR1 LGHNA, CDR2 YSLEER. This CDR3 has 15 amino acids. Deletions cut 0 bases from V and 6 bases from J, with 14 bases between. Points on this clonotype: Its target is unknown.

Whole-study results and caveats: It was the authors' suggestion that each seasonal influenza vaccination recruits few new T cells.

TCRdb re-called the RT-PCR reads with MiXCR, one entry per CDR3 protein. Of over 400,000 distinct CDR3 sequences in the sample, 10% to 15% were seen once. The chain combines TRBV4-3 with TRBJ1-2; the D is unclear. This TCR came from a man aged 45-65 years who received an inactivated influenza vaccine. This specimen consisted of PBMCs from blood, obtained roughly 48 days after vaccination. The CDR3 sequence is CASSQDGVYYNGYTF. The CDR3 nucleotides are TGCGCCAGCAGCCAAGATGGGGTTTACTATAATGGCTACACCTTC.